One sample yielded the 9 T cell receptor beta chains listed below, sequenced in a study of regulatory T cells in long-lasting Graves disease. Investigators prepared the TCR beta libraries by applying iRepertoire HTBI primers and Arm-PCR of CDR3 regions. One entry per CDR3 protein, called by TCRdb with MiXCR from the multiplex PCR reads. The table has around 500,000 distinct CDR3 sequences, roughly 20% seen once. Time point: persistent/refractory GD, antithyroid drugs over 5 years with positive TRAb. RNA extracted from PBMCs served as the sequencing template. The material was peripheral blood mononuclear cells (PBMCs), obtained when the disease was refractory, from a patient treated with antithyroid drugs. The receptor source for this set is a female donor with Graves disease.

This clonotype was seen at least ten times. The chain uses TRBV28 and TRBJ2-7; no firm D call. The CDR3 loop spans 14 amino acids. Germline-derived CDR1 and CDR2 are MDHEN and SYDVKM. V was cut by 3 bases and J by 2 bases, with 11 bases left in between. CDR3 loop: CASSFLGVAYEQYF. In DNA, the CDR3 is TGTGCCAGCAGTTTTTTAGGTGTGGCCTACGAGCAGTACTTC.

In its sample, this clonotype was seen many times. The chain combines TRBV27 with TRBJ2-5; D gene ambiguous. V dropped 6 bases and J dropped 10 bases, with 15 bases sitting between them. CDR3 length: 12 residues. Germline V gives CDR1 MNHEY, CDR2 SMNVEV (reference sequence). DNA for the CDR3: TGTGCCAGCAGAGGCGTCGGATATGGCCAGTACTTC. Its protein product is CASRGVGYGQYF.

This clonotype came up a few times. The chain links TRBV5-1 to TRBJ2-7; 13 nucleotides agree with TRBD2. Unmatched junction bases numbered 14, after V lost 1 base and J lost 7 bases. Looked up from germline, CDR1 is SGHRS and CDR2 is YFSETQ. This CDR3 comprises 18 residues. CDR3 coding DNA: TGCGCCAGCAGCTTGATCTCCGGGACTAGCGGGAATAGGTGGGAGCAGTACTTC. The encoded protein is CASSLISGTSGNRWEQYF.

This clonotype was counted many times. This chain links TRBV12-3 or TRBV12-4 with TRBJ2-5; D uncertain. This CDR3 region has 14 residues. V lost 2 bases, J lost 1 base, and 8 bases lay in between. Here the CDR3 reads CASSLFATQETQYF. The CDR3, as DNA: TGTGCCAGCAGTTTATTTGCTACCCAAGAGACCCAGTACTTC.

This clonotype showed up just a few times. This chain connects TRBV3-1 to TRBJ2-7, with TRBD1 as a possible D gene (6 bases). CDR3 length equals 11 residues. Germline CDR1 reads LGHDT; CDR2 reads YNNKEL (reference sequence). Trimming left V 0 bases short and J 13 bases short, with 10 bases between. CDR3 bases: TGTGCCAGCAGCCAAGACAGGGGCCCCTACTTC. Translated, it gives CASSQDRGPYF.

The chain recombines TRBV4-2 with TRBJ1-4; the D is unclear. V was pared by 2 bases and J by 4 bases, with 11 bases between. Looked up from germline, CDR1 is LGHNA and CDR2 is YNFKEQ. The CDR3 runs 15 residues. The CDR3 region has the DNA TGTGCCAGCAGCCAATTTGAATCCCGTAATGAAAAACTGTTTTTT. This sequence encodes CASSQFESRNEKLFF.

This clonotype has a handful of counts. The chain links TRBV5-1 to TRBJ1-1; D gene uncertain. The V end was cut by 0 bases, the J end by 1 base, with 10 bases between. The CDR3 length is 15 residues. Germline-derived CDR1 and CDR2 are SGHRS and YFSETQ. The DNA of the CDR3 is TGCGCCAGCAGCTTGGCCGTGGCAGCGAACACTGAAGCTTTCTTT. It codes for CASSLAVAANTEAFF.

This clonotype was counted between two and nine times. The V gene is TRBV20-1, the J gene TRBJ1-5; a possible D gene is TRBD1 (5 bases). Per the germline V gene, CDR1 is DFQATT and CDR2 is SNEGSKA (reference sequence). V lost 3 bases, J lost 8 bases, and 17 bases lay in between. The CDR3 has 14 residues. The CDR3 here is CSASPSGIQKPQHF. CDR3 DNA: TGCAGTGCTAGCCCATCAGGGATTCAAAAGCCCCAGCATTTT.

This clonotype occurred many times. The V call is TRBV6-9, the J call TRBJ2-5; 13 nucleotides line up with TRBD2. This CDR3 has 15 residues. Germline V lookup: CDR1 MNHGY, CDR2 SVAAGI. Trimming cost V 3 bases and J 5 bases; bases outside gene matches: 3. DNA of the CDR3: TGTGCCAGCAGTTACGTGGGACTAGCGGGGGAGACCCAGTACTTC. Protein sequence: CASSYVGLAGETQYF.